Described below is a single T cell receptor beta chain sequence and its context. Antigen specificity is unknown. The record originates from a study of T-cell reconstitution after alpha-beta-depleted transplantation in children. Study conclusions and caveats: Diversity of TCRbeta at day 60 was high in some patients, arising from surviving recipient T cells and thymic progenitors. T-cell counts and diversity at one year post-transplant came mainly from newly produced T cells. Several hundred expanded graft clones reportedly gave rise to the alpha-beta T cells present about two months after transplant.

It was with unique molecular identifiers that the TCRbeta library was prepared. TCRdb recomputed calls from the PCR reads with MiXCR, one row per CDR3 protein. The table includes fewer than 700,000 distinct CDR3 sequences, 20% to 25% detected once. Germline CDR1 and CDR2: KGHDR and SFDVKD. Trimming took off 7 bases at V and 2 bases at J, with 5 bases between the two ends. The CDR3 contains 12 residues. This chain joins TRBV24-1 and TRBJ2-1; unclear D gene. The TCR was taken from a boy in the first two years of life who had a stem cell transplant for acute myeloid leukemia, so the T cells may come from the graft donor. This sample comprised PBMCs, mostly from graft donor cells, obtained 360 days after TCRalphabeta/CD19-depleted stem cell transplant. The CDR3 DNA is TGTGCCACCAGAGGCGCCTACAATGAGCAGTTCTTC. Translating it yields CATRGAYNEQFF.